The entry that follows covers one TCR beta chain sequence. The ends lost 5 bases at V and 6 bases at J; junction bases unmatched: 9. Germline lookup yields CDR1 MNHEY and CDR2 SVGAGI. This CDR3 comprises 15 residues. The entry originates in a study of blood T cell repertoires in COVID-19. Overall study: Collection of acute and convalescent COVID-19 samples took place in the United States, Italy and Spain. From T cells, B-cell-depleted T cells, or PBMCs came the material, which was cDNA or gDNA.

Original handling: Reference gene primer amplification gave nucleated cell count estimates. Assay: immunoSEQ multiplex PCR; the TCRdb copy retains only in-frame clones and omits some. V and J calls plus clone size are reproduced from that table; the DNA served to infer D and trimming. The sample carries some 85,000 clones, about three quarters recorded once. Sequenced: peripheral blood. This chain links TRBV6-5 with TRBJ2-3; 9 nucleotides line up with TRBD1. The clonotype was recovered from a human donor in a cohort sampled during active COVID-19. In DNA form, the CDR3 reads TGTGCCAGCAGTCTAACCTGGGACAGGGTTGATACGCAGTATTTT. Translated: CASSLTWDRVDTQYF.